The rows below give T cell receptor beta chains drawn from one sample of a study of T-cell memory formation after mild COVID-19. TCRdb reprocessed the 5' RACE reads via MiXCR and lists one record per CDR3 protein. The sample lists about 400,000 distinct CDR3 sequences; about 17% were seen once. Sequencing used PBMCs or a T cell subset sorted from them (not recorded which). These receptors were taken from a man aged 18 to 30 who had mild COVID-19 (a few samples of this study predate the infection). Cell type and time point are not known. Both conserved end residues are part of each CDR3. Each record gives: V gene, D gene, J gene, CDR3 length, clone size, CDR3 DNA, CDR3 protein. D genes are given only for firm matches. Part of the rows lack a size; the others show once, few, many or a class for expanded clones.

TRBV23-1	.	TRBJ2-1	18	.	TGCGCCAGCAGTCAATTTGAGAGGAGGGAAGGTCAGGTGAATGAGCAGTTCTTC	CASSQFERREGQVNEQFF
TRBV7-2	.	TRBJ2-5	14	.	TGTGCCAGCAGCCCACAAAGAGGGGCAGAGACCCAGTACTTC	CASSPQRGAETQYF
TRBV9	.	TRBJ2-2	13	few	TGTGCCAGCAGCGTAGTGGGGATCGGGGAGCTGTTTTTT	CASSVVGIGELFF
TRBV10-3	.	TRBJ2-3	15	few	TGTGCCATCACCACGTCCGCGGGGAGCACAGATACGCAGTATTTT	CAITTSAGSTDTQYF
TRBV14	TRBD1	TRBJ2-3	14	few	TGTGCCAGCACCCCAAGAGGACAGGGCTATACGCAGTATTTT	CASTPRGQGYTQYF
TRBV7-9	.	TRBJ1-1	12	.	TGTGCCAGCAGCTTGGGGCGTCAGGGGGCTTTCTTT	CASSLGRQGAFF
TRBV4-1	.	TRBJ1-5	17	few	TGCGCCAGCAGCCAAGATCGATCAGGGATGAGCAATCAGCCCCAGCATTTT	CASSQDRSGMSNQPQHF
TRBV18	.	TRBJ1-5	18	few	TGTGCCAGCTCACCGGAGGGCGCAGGGACATATAGCAATCAGCCCCAGCATTTT	CASSPEGAGTYSNQPQHF
TRBV14	.	TRBJ1-2	14	.	TGTGCCAGCAGCCAAGTTGGCGCCGAGTGGGGCTACACCTTC	CASSQVGAEWGYTF
TRBV4-1	.	TRBJ1-5	16	.	TGCGCCAGCAGCCAAGAACGGGGGGCGGGTGATCAGCCCCAGCATTTT	CASSQERGAGDQPQHF
TRBV7-9	.	TRBJ1-4	16	few	TGTGCCAGCAGCTTCGCCGGGGCGGCAACTAATGAAAAACTGTTTTTT	CASSFAGAATNEKLFF
TRBV6-5	TRBD1	TRBJ1-2	13	few	TGTGCCAGCAGTACGGGACAGGGCTATGGCTACACCTTC	CASSTGQGYGYTF
TRBV27	.	TRBJ2-7	16	few	TGTGCCAGCAGTCGCGTAGGCGACCGGAGCTCCTACGAGCAGTACTTC	CASSRVGDRSSYEQYF
TRBV12-3/TRBV12-4	TRBD2	TRBJ2-3	16	.	TGTGCCAGCAGGACTAGCGGGGGCGTTAGCACAGATACGCAGTATTTT	CASRTSGGVSTDTQYF
TRBV24-1	.	TRBJ1-2	13	many	TGTGCCACCAGTGATCGCAGGAACTATGGCTACACCTTC	CATSDRRNYGYTF
TRBV4-3	.	TRBJ1-2	16	few	TGCGCCAGCAGCCAAGACTGGATGGTGGGCATGCGGGGCTACACCTTC	CASSQDWMVGMRGYTF
TRBV7-2	TRBD1	TRBJ1-2	13	few	TGTGCCAGCAGCTTAACAGGGGAAGACGGCTACACCTTC	CASSLTGEDGYTF
TRBV7-9	.	TRBJ2-7	15	few	TGTGCCAGCAGCCAACGGACTGGAGTTGGCTACGAGCAGTACTTC	CASSQRTGVGYEQYF
TRBV6-2/TRBV6-3	.	TRBJ2-7	13	few	TGTGCCAGCATGGCAGGGATTATAGGCGAGCAGTACTTC	CASMAGIIGEQYF
TRBV10-3	TRBD1	TRBJ1-6	16	.	TGTGCCATCAGTGATTTTGACAGGGGCCATAATTCACCCCTCCACTTT	CAISDFDRGHNSPLHF
TRBV6-5	.	TRBJ1-5	14	.	TGTGCCAGCAGTTATAACAGGGAGGTACGGCCCCAGCATTTT	CASSYNREVRPQHF
TRBV20-1	.	TRBJ2-7	12	once	TGCAGTGCTAGACAGGAGAGGGGCGAGCAGTACTTC	CSARQERGEQYF
TRBV29-1	TRBD2	TRBJ2-1	14	few	TGCAGCGTGACTAGCGGCCTTTCCTACAATGAGCAGTTCTTC	CSVTSGLSYNEQFF
TRBV6-5	TRBD1	TRBJ1-2	15	.	TGTGCCAGCAGTTACTCGAGACAGGGGGATTATGGCTACACCTTC	CASSYSRQGDYGYTF
TRBV4-3	TRBD1	TRBJ1-4	16	few	TGCGCCAGCAGCCCCGGAACCCTGACAGGGAACGAAAAACTGTTTTTT	CASSPGTLTGNEKLFF
TRBV24-1	TRBD1	TRBJ1-5	16	.	TGTGCCACCAGTGACGGCCGACAGGGGAACAATCAGCCCCAGCATTTT	CATSDGRQGNNQPQHF
TRBV29-1	.	TRBJ2-5	11	.	TGCAGCGTTGCGGGGGAAGAGACCCAGTACTTC	CSVAGEETQYF
TRBV12-2	.	TRBJ1-1	12	.	TGTGCAAGTCGCTTACGCTGGACTGAAGCTTTCTTT	CASRLRWTEAFF
TRBV5-6	TRBD1	TRBJ2-7	15	.	TGTGCCAGCAGCTTGCAGCCACAGGGGGTTAGTGAGCAGTACTTC	CASSLQPQGVSEQYF
TRBV6-2/TRBV6-3	.	TRBJ2-4	16	few	TGTGCCAGCAGTCAACCAAGTGATCTAGCCAAAAACATTCAGTACTTC	CASSQPSDLAKNIQYF
TRBV28	.	TRBJ2-5	14	.	TGTGCCAGCAGTTTAGATGGGGGGATGGAGACCCAGTACTTC	CASSLDGGMETQYF
TRBV18	TRBD1	TRBJ2-7	14	.	TGTGCCAGCTCAGTCGGACAGGGTTCGCTCGAGCAGTACTTC	CASSVGQGSLEQYF
TRBV10-3	.	TRBJ1-2	13	few	TGTGCCATCAAGTGGGGAGTCGACTATGGCTACACCTTC	CAIKWGVDYGYTF
TRBV27	.	TRBJ1-2	17	.	TGTGCCAGCAGTTTATCCGTGCGAAGGGGGGGCGTCTATGGCTACACCTTC	CASSLSVRRGGVYGYTF
TRBV6-5	TRBD2	TRBJ2-5	13	.	TGTGCCAGCATGGACGGGGGGGCGGAGACCCAGTACTTC	CASMDGGAETQYF
TRBV7-9	TRBD1	TRBJ2-1	17	.	TGTGCCAGCAGAACAACCAACAGGGGAGCGTCGGGCAATGAGCAGTTCTTC	CASRTTNRGASGNEQFF
TRBV7-2	.	TRBJ2-7	13	few	TGTGCCAGCAGCTCGAGGGGTCAGGGCGAGCAGTACTTC	CASSSRGQGEQYF
TRBV12-3/TRBV12-4	.	TRBJ2-1	10	.	TGTGCCAGCGGCGGGATTGAGCAGTTCTTC	CASGGIEQFF
TRBV10-3	.	TRBJ1-5	15	.	TGTGCCATCAGTGAGGTGGGGGGTAGCAATCAGCCCCAGCATTTT	CAISEVGGSNQPQHF
TRBV7-9	.	TRBJ1-1	13	many	TGTGCCAGCAGGGGGGGTCGGGACACTGAAGCTTTCTTT	CASRGGRDTEAFF
TRBV6-6	.	TRBJ1-5	14	few	TGTGCCAGCAGTGCCCTTATAGACACCCAGCCCCAGCATTTT	CASSALIDTQPQHF
TRBV6-6	TRBD2	TRBJ2-3	18	few	TGTGCCAGCAGTTACTCGAATCGTGGGAGCGGGGGGACAGATACGCAGTATTTT	CASSYSNRGSGGTDTQYF
TRBV4-1	TRBD2	TRBJ2-3	17	many	TGCGCCAGCAGCCAAGATCCGCGGGGGAAGAGCACAGATACGCAGTATTTT	CASSQDPRGKSTDTQYF
TRBV6-5	TRBD1	TRBJ2-3	14	.	TGTGCCAGCACCCTGACAGGGGGTAGGCATACGCAGTATTTT	CASTLTGGRHTQYF
TRBV4-3	.	TRBJ2-5	13	.	TGCGCCAGCAGCCCGAGGTTCCTAGAGACCCAGTACTTC	CASSPRFLETQYF
TRBV5-6	.	TRBJ1-1	13	many	TGTGCCAGCAGCTTTTCTGAAGGCACTGAAGCTTTCTTT	CASSFSEGTEAFF
TRBV5-1	TRBD1	TRBJ2-2	17	.	TGCGCCAGCAGCTTGCAGCGGACAGGGGATAACACCGGGGAGCTGTTTTTT	CASSLQRTGDNTGELFF
TRBV24-1	.	TRBJ2-2	15	.	TGTGCCACCAGTGACACCGGGACGGACACCGGGGAGCTGTTTTTT	CATSDTGTDTGELFF
TRBV27	.	TRBJ2-5	11	few	TGTGCCAGCCGCTTGGGTGAGACCCAGTACTTC	CASRLGETQYF
TRBV7-2	TRBD1	TRBJ1-2	14	.	TGTGCCAGCAGCTTAAGGCAGGGGGCACATGGCTACACCTTC	CASSLRQGAHGYTF
TRBV16	.	TRBJ1-5	12	few	TGTGCCAGCAGCCCCCAGGGACAGCCCCAGCATTTT	CASSPQGQPQHF
TRBV11-2	.	TRBJ2-2	13	few	TGTGCCAGCAGCTTCGAGGTCACCGGGGAGCTGTTTTTT	CASSFEVTGELFF